These T cell receptor beta chains were read from a single sample in a study of cytomegalovirus exposure and HLA in healthy donors. Clones were sequenced by immunoSEQ multiplex PCR, and TCRdb holds only the in-frame ones, with some missing. This table holds some 40,000 clones. Sequencing input: PBMCs. All receptors come from a male donor in good health and CMV-seronegative. CDR3s include the opening cysteine and the closing phenylalanine or tryptophan. A D gene is named only where the DNA matches it firmly.

d_call,v_call,j_call,cdr3_aa,cdr3_nt
-,TRBV9,TRBJ2-3,CASSVGAVDTQYF,TGTGCCAGCAGCGTAGGAGCCGTAGATACGCAGTATTTT
-,TRBV5-6,TRBJ1-2,CASSFRGYYGYTF,TGTGCCAGCAGCTTTAGGGGCTACTATGGCTACACCTTC
TRBD2,TRBV4-1,TRBJ2-5,CASSQDPFRTKARGAQYF,TGCGCCAGCAGCCAAGATCCTTTCAGGACGAAGGCTCGGGGGGCCCAGTACTTC
TRBD2,TRBV4-1,TRBJ2-2,CASSLLLAGVGTGELFF,TGCGCCAGCAGCCTTCTGCTAGCGGGGGTTGGCACCGGGGAGCTGTTTTTT
-,TRBV5-4,TRBJ2-1,CASSLYGLSYNEQFF,TGTGCCAGCAGCTTGTATGGGCTCTCCTACAATGAGCAGTTCTTC
TRBD1,TRBV15,TRBJ2-3,CATSNPGGVGDTQYF,TGTGCCACCAGCAACCCAGGGGGCGTAGGGGATACGCAGTATTTT
-,TRBV5-6,TRBJ2-5,CASSLLRQETQYF,TGTGCCAGCAGCTTGTTGCGACAAGAGACCCAGTACTTC
TRBD1,TRBV18,TRBJ1-5,CASSRMTGWDQPQHF,TGTGCCAGCTCACGAATGACAGGGTGGGATCAGCCCCAGCATTTT
-,TRBV5-1,TRBJ1-1,CASSFSLNTEAFF,TGCGCCAGCAGCTTCTCCTTGAACACTGAAGCTTTCTTT
TRBD1,TRBV7-8,TRBJ1-6,CASSSAQGSSPLHF,TGTGCCAGCAGCTCCGCACAGGGGAGTTCACCCCTCCACTTT
-,TRBV27,TRBJ1-1,CASRGGPMNTEAFF,TGTGCCAGCAGGGGCGGGCCAATGAACACTGAAGCTTTCTTT
TRBD1,TRBV7-9,TRBJ1-3,CASSDPGQGFVGSGNTIYF,TGTGCCAGCAGCGACCCGGGACAGGGATTTGTCGGCTCTGGAAACACCATATATTTT